This TCR beta chain emerged from a study of blood T cell repertoires in COVID-19. About the study: Donors in the United States, Italy and Spain gave samples during acute or convalescent COVID-19. PBMCs, B-cell-depleted T cells, or T cells were the source of the cDNA or gDNA that made up the material.

Germline loops: CDR1 SGHNT, CDR2 YYREEE (reference sequence). This CDR3 comprises 16 residues. V shed 3 bases and J shed 0 bases, with 15 bases lying between them. Study processing details: The assay estimated nucleated cells by amplifying reference gene primers. The assay was immunoSEQ multiplex PCR, and TCRdb's table has in-frame clones only and misses some. That table supplies the V and J calls and clone size; D and trimming were determined from the DNA. The data contain approximately 250,000 clones, around 84% of them singletons. The sequence derives from a man aged 40-49 years with acute or convalescent COVID-19. The gene calls are TRBV5-4 and TRBJ1-1; TRBD1 is a possible D gene (6 bases). Sequenced input: peripheral blood. The CDR3 DNA reads TGTGCCAGCAGCTCCGAAAGACAGGTCCTGAACACTGAAGCTTTCTTT. It encodes CASSSERQVLNTEAFF.